This paragraph reports one T cell receptor beta chain. Its target is not known. Germline V gene lookup returns CDR1 MDHEN and CDR2 SYDVKM. This CDR3 contains 13 residues. The V end was cut by 7 bases, the J end by 3 bases, with 12 bases between. This entry comes from a study of cytomegalovirus exposure and HLA in healthy donors. Donors counted as nominally healthy when sampled, yet unrecorded immune exposures were likely. The PCR used 60 Vbeta and 13 Jbeta primers. Libraries were prepared by immunoSEQ multiplex PCR; TCRdb keeps only in-frame clonotypes and omits some of them. The profile shows around 180,000 clones, approximately 80% of them singletons. Points from the study as a whole: Over 15,000 TCR beta sequences were associated with HLA alleles at 0.05 false discovery rate in a later analysis. In an earlier analysis, about 87% or about 30%: the productive usage of most TCR beta V segments.

The TCR originated in a man in his thirties or forties in good health and CMV-seropositive. The rearrangement uses TRBV28 and TRBJ1-1; D remains ambiguous. Source material: PBMCs. DNA for the CDR3: TGTGCCAGCACCATACGAGGGCACACTGAAGCTTTCTTT. Its protein is CASTIRGHTEAFF.